Following are 27 T cell receptor beta chains from one sample sequenced in a study of blood T cells in healthy people across ages. The use of a sample-barcoded 5' primer and a J-beta primer mix characterized a second PCR of roughly 7 to 12 cycles. One entry per CDR3 protein results from TCRdb running MiXCR on the 5' RACE reads. In the table there are under 2,000,000 distinct CDR3 sequences, around half of which are singletons. What was sequenced was blood. These receptors all stem from a woman aged 40-49 years in good health.

This CDR3 is CASSGFSGVLGGEQYF. The CDR3, as DNA: TGTGCCAGCAGTGGTTTCTCAGGAGTGCTAGGAGGTGAGCAGTACTTC. V and J are TRBV28 and TRBJ2-4, with a weak D call TRBD2 (5 bases). Germline CDR1 MDHEN, CDR2 SYDVKM. Trimming removed 5 bases at V and 13 bases at J, with 27 bases between. The CDR3 has 16 amino acids. The entire variable domain, with the rest obtained from reference TRBV28 and TRBJ2-4, is as follows: DVKVTQSSRYLVKRTGEKVFLECVQDMDHENMFWYRQDPGLGLRLIYFSYDVKMKEKGDIPEGYSVSREKKERFSLILESASTNQTSMYLCASSGFSGVLGGEQYFGAGTRLSVL.

This clonotype has just a few counts. The chain combines TRBV18 with TRBJ2-5, with D perhaps given as TRBD1 or TRBD2 (5 bases each). V lost 0 bases and J lost 1, with 9 bases in between. The CDR3 has 15 amino acids. Germline V CDR1 and CDR2: KGHSH, LQKENI. The CDR3: CASSPPAGGQETQYF. In nucleotides, the CDR3 is TGTGCCAGCTCACCACCGGCTGGGGGCCAAGAGACCCAGTACTTC.

This chain links TRBV7-2 with TRBJ1-6, with D unresolved. This CDR3 comprises 14 residues. Germline V lookup: CDR1 SGHTA, CDR2 FQGNSA. V shed 2 bases and J shed 5 bases, with 7 bases lying between them. CDR3 nucleotide sequence: TGTGCCAGCAGCTTATTACGGAATAATTCACCCCTCCACTTT. Translating gives CASSLLRNNSPLHF.

The chain couples TRBV28 to TRBJ2-5, with 9 bases aligning to TRBD1. The CDR3 has 14 amino acids. CDR1 is MDHEN and CDR2 is SYDVKM in the germline V gene. V gave up 9 bases and J gave up 11 bases; unmatched junction bases: 16. The CDR3 sequence: CARSDRGDYNEQYF. Here the CDR3 DNA reads TGTGCCAGGAGCGACAGGGGGGACTACAATGAGCAGTACTTC.

This chain connects TRBV5-6 to TRBJ2-1; TRBD1 aligns across 9 bases. The CDR3 contains 14 residues. After removal of 7 bases from V and 6 bases from J, the junction contained 8 bases not matched to a gene. CDR1 is SGHDT and CDR2 is YYEEEE in the germline V gene. This CDR3 is CASRGADRGNEQFF. Here the CDR3 DNA reads TGTGCCAGCCGCGGCGCGGACAGGGGCAATGAGCAGTTCTTC.

Written as DNA, the CDR3 is TGTGCCAGCAGTGAATGTAGGGTCGCCTATGGCTACACCTTC. The encoded protein is CASSECRVAYGYTF. This chain uses TRBV6-1 with TRBJ1-2; D ambiguous. CDR3 length equals 14 residues. CDR1 and CDR2 from the germline V gene are MNHNS and SASEGT. The ends were cut back, 2 bases at V and 4 bases at J, with 11 bases in the middle.

The chain links TRBV27 to TRBJ1-6, with TRBD1 matching 10 bases. This CDR3 contains 15 residues. Germline V gives CDR1 MNHEY, CDR2 SMNVEV (reference sequence). After removal of 5 bases from V and 5 bases from J, the junction contained 3 bases not matched to a gene. DNA for the CDR3: TGTGCCAGCAGTGCCGGGACAGGGGATAATTCACCCCTCCACTTT. This translates into CASSAGTGDNSPLHF.

The gene calls are TRBV29-1 and TRBJ1-3; D is unresolved. V dropped 5 bases and J dropped 2 bases, with 13 bases sitting between them. The CDR3 length is 14 residues. Germline-derived CDR1 and CDR2 are SQVTM and ANQGSEA. CDR3 DNA: TGCAGCGTTACAACAGCAGGCGCTGGAAACACCATATATTTT. Its translation: CSVTTAGAGNTIYF.

This clonotype was counted at least ten times. This rearrangement joins TRBV29-1 to TRBJ2-7; 8 bases are a match to TRBD1. CDR3 length: 14 amino acids. V was clipped by 2 bases and J by 0 bases; unmatched bases: 3. CDR1 SQVTM and CDR2 ANQGSEA come from the germline V gene. DNA for the CDR3: TGCAGCGTTGAAAGACAGGGGAGCTCCTACGAGCAGTACTTC. The encoded protein is CSVERQGSSYEQYF.

V is TRBV5-1 and J is TRBJ2-5, with a weak D call TRBD2 (5 bases). CDR1 SGHRS and CDR2 YFSETQ come from the germline V gene. The CDR3 loop spans 14 amino acids. Trimming shortened V by 0 bases and J by 5 bases, and 11 bases separated the two germline ends. CDR3 nucleotides: TGCGCCAGCAGCTTGGCCCCGGGGAGCGAGACCCAGTACTTC. Residues: CASSLAPGSETQYF.

J is TRBJ2-7 and V is TRBV2; D unresolved. The CDR3 is made up of 12 amino acids. Germline values: CDR1 SNHLY, CDR2 FYNNEI. Trimming took off 5 bases at V and 4 bases at J, with 9 bases between the two ends. In DNA form, the CDR3 reads TGTGCCAGCAGTTACGACTTATACGAGCAGTACTTC. It translates to CASSYDLYEQYF.

V gene TRBV12-3 or TRBV12-4 combines with J gene TRBJ1-1, with D maybe TRBD1 (5 bases). This CDR3 has 15 residues. V lost 7 bases and J 2 bases, leaving 17 bases between the germline ends. The CDR3 loop is CASTPLGAPNTEAFF. The CDR3 bases are TGTGCCAGCACCCCGCTTGGGGCCCCAAACACTGAAGCTTTCTTT.

V usage is TRBV4-3 and J usage is TRBJ2-7; TRBD1 might be the D (5 bases). Germline CDR1 and CDR2: LGHNA and YSLEER. CDR3 length: 15 residues. Trimming left V 1 base short and J 5 bases short, with 15 bases between. The CDR3 protein is CASSQAQQGPDEQYF. CDR3 nucleotides: TGCGCCAGCAGCCAAGCACAGCAGGGCCCCGACGAGCAGTACTTC.

J is TRBJ1-4 and V is TRBV27; D gene unclear. The CDR3 is made up of 15 amino acids. Per the germline V gene, CDR1 is MNHEY and CDR2 is SMNVEV (reference sequence). With 3 bases removed from V and 0 bases from J, the gap between germline ends came to 8 bases. CDR3 nucleotide sequence: TGTGCCAGCAGTTTCAACACCGCAACTAATGAAAAACTGTTTTTT. Its protein is CASSFNTATNEKLFF.

This clonotype was counted only a few times. This chain joins TRBV6-2 or TRBV6-3 and TRBJ2-5, with 7 bases matching TRBD2. The length of the CDR3 is 15 residues. After removal of 6 bases from V and 0 bases from J, the junction contained 7 bases not matched to a gene. Germline V gene data show CDR1 as MNHEY and CDR2 as SVGEGT. The CDR3 sequence: CASSSLGGYQETQYF. CDR3 sequence (DNA): TGTGCCAGCAGCTCCCTCGGGGGGTACCAAGAGACCCAGTACTTC.

The chain uses TRBV20-1 and TRBJ2-3; TRBD2 agrees at 11 bases. Germline-derived CDR1 and CDR2 are DFQATT and SNEGSKA (reference sequence). Losses at the gene ends were 3 bases for V and 6 bases for J; bases not matched to a gene: 14. The length of the CDR3 is 17 residues. The CDR3 sequence is CSASYRASGGSGDTQYF. CDR3 sequence (DNA): TGCAGTGCTAGCTACAGGGCTAGCGGGGGGTCGGGGGATACGCAGTATTTT.

This chain links TRBV6-2 or TRBV6-3 with TRBJ1-2; D may be TRBD1 (5 bases). Germline assignment: CDR1 MNHEY and CDR2 SVGEGT. V lost 6 bases to trimming and J lost 4 bases, with 15 bases between them. There are 14 residues in the CDR3. In DNA, the CDR3 is TGTGCCAGCAGATCCACCAGGGACGGCTATGGCTACACCTTC. Protein product: CASRSTRDGYGYTF.

There are a few counts of this clonotype. V usage is TRBV3-1 and J usage is TRBJ2-1; 7 positions agree with TRBD2. Germline trimming cut 0 bases from V and 7 bases from J; bases unmatched to any gene: 9. Germline values: CDR1 LGHDT, CDR2 YNNKEL (reference sequence). This CDR3 contains 16 residues. Written as DNA, the CDR3 is TGTGCCAGCAGCCAAGATTCGAGCGGGGTATCGAATGAGCAGTTCTTC. Encoded protein: CASSQDSSGVSNEQFF.

The genes are TRBV29-1 and TRBJ2-2; D gene uncertain. Germline loops: CDR1 SQVTM, CDR2 ANQGSEA. The ends were cut back, 6 bases at V and 0 bases at J, with 14 bases in the middle. This CDR3 spans 15 amino acids. The CDR3 coding sequence is TGCAGCGTGGATGTGGGGAATACGAACACCGGGGAGCTGTTTTTT. This codes for CSVDVGNTNTGELFF.

The chain couples TRBV24-1 to TRBJ2-1; no reliable D call. Germline CDR1 KGHDR, CDR2 SFDVKD. The CDR3 sequence is 13 residues long. Deletions cut 4 bases from V and 9 bases from J, with 12 bases between. The CDR3 DNA sequence: TGTGCCACCAGTGACCACTATAAGGGTGAGCAGTTCTTC. Its protein product is CATSDHYKGEQFF.

V gene TRBV10-2 combines with J gene TRBJ2-5; the D gene could be TRBD1 or TRBD2 (5 bases each). CDR3 length: 16 amino acids. The V end was cut by 2 bases, the J end by 1 base, with 14 bases between. Germline values: CDR1 WSHSY, CDR2 SAAADI. This CDR3 is CASSEAGRKGQETQYF. CDR3 bases: TGCGCCAGCAGTGAGGCAGGGAGAAAGGGCCAAGAGACCCAGTACTTC.

V and J are TRBV29-1 and TRBJ2-1; tentative D call: TRBD1 (6 bases). Germline CDR1 is SQVTM and CDR2 is ANQGSEA. Trimming left V 7 bases short and J 4 bases short, with 8 bases between. This CDR3 is 11 amino acids long. DNA of the CDR3: TGCAGCGAGGGGGATTACAATGAGCAGTTCTTC. Translated, it gives CSEGDYNEQFF.

For this clonotype: A junction boundary mismatches the germline segment, possibly from a read error. This chain connects TRBV15 to TRBJ2-5; 12 bases are a match to TRBD2. CDR1 and CDR2 from the germline V gene are LNHNV and YYDKDF (reference sequence). The CDR3 has 17 amino acids. CDR3 loop: CATSRGRTSGVEETQYF. Here the CDR3 DNA reads TGCGCCACCAGCAGAGGCCGGACTAGCGGGGTTGAAGAGACCCAGTACTTC.

This clonotype has more than one count but fewer than ten. The V and J genes are TRBV4-3 and TRBJ2-7; the D is unclear. CDR1 and CDR2 from the germline V gene are LGHNA and YSLEER. CDR3 length: 15 residues. V was shortened by 0 bases and J by 3 bases, with 12 bases between the two germline ends. The CDR3 here is CASSQEVNSRYEQYF. The CDR3 DNA reads TGCGCCAGCAGCCAAGAAGTAAACTCCCGCTACGAGCAGTACTTC.

This chain connects TRBV5-6 to TRBJ2-3; tentative D call: TRBD1 (7 bases). The CDR3 length is 15 residues. V dropped 4 bases and J dropped 2 bases, with 14 bases sitting between them. Germline V gives CDR1 SGHDT, CDR2 YYEEEE. The CDR3 sequence is CASSPGDSYTDTQYF. The CDR3 DNA sequence: TGTGCCAGCAGCCCGGGGGACAGCTACACAGATACGCAGTATTTT.

The chain carries TRBV7-2 and TRBJ2-1, with TRBD2 identical over 12 bases. The germline CDR1 and CDR2 sequences are SGHTA and FQGNSA. Germline trimming cut 1 base from V and 12 bases from J; bases unmatched to any gene: 13. The length of the CDR3 is 17 residues. This CDR3 reads CASSLGGLTSGGCRQFF. DNA for the CDR3: TGTGCCAGCAGCTTAGGGGGCCTGACTAGCGGGGGTTGTCGGCAGTTCTTC.

The chain employs TRBV4-1 and TRBJ1-2; weak D call: TRBD1 (6 bases). CDR3 size: 16 residues. V was cut by 1 base and J by 0 bases, with 12 bases left in between. Germline V gene sequence: CDR1 MGHRA, CDR2 YSYEKL. CDR3 nucleotide sequence: TGCGCCAGCAGCCAAGTACAGGGATTTACTAACTATGGCTACACCTTC. Translated, it gives CASSQVQGFTNYGYTF.